A single sample gave rise to the 3 T cell receptor beta chains below, sequenced in a study of cytomegalovirus exposure and HLA in healthy donors. PCR was performed using 60 Vbeta and 13 Jbeta primers. Only in-frame clones appear in the TCRdb table, and some are missing; sequencing was by immunoSEQ multiplex PCR. Among some 160,000 clones listed, around 72% were seen once. Sequenced: PBMCs. The receptors were gathered from a woman aged 40 to 50 in good health and CMV-seropositive.

Worth noting for this clone: Relative to the germline gene, one junction end is altered; a read error may explain this. The rearrangement uses TRBV9 and TRBJ2-6, with D perhaps TRBD1 (6 bases). The CDR3 has 15 residues. Germline V gene data show CDR1 as SGDLS and CDR2 as YYNGEE. CDR3 DNA: TGTGCCAGCAGCGCCGGTACTTTGGGGGCCAACGGCCTGACTTTC. This translates into CASSAGTLGANGLTF.

This clone was recorded a few times. The CDR3 sequence is CASSATDGNQPQHF. In DNA form, the CDR3 reads TGTGCCAGTAGTGCCACAGACGGAAATCAGCCCCAGCATTTT. The chain recombines TRBV19 with TRBJ1-5; no firm D call. The CDR3 has 14 amino acids. V was cut by 5 bases and J by 4 bases, with 12 bases left in between. The germline CDR1 and CDR2 sequences are LNHDA and SQIVND (reference sequence). Using reference TRBV19 and TRBJ1-5 for the parts outside the CDR3, the full variable domain is DGGITQSPKYLFRKEGQNVTLSCEQNLNHDAMYWYRQDPGQGLRLIYYSQIVNDFQKGDIAEGYSVSREKKESFPLTVTSAQKNPTAFYLCASSATDGNQPQHFGDGTRLSIL.

The chain is built from TRBV18 and TRBJ1-4; TRBD1 matches 7 bases. Germline V gives CDR1 KGHSH, CDR2 LQKENI. After removal of 2 bases from V and 5 bases from J, the junction contained 11 bases not matched to a gene. This CDR3 contains 17 residues. This CDR3 reads CASSPEFQGGTNEKLFF. In DNA form, the CDR3 reads TGTGCCAGCTCACCAGAATTCCAGGGGGGAACCAATGAAAAACTGTTTTTT. Drawing the rest from reference TRBV18 and TRBJ1-4, the complete variable domain is NAGVMQNPRHLVRRRGQEARLRCSPMKGHSHVYWYRQLPEEGLKFMVYLQKENIIDESGMPKERFSAEFPKEGPSILRIQQVVRGDSAAYFCASSPEFQGGTNEKLFFGSGTQLSVL.